This T cell receptor beta chain was captured by sequencing in a study of T cell repertoires in cytomegalovirus infection. Study-wide results and limits: There were HLA-C-restricted CMV-specific TCR beta clonotypes dominating the ex vivo response.

TCRdb analysed the reads with MiXCR anew, one entry per CDR3 protein. Of approximately 730,000 distinct CDR3 sequences listed, around 30% are singletons. Trimming shortened V by 6 bases and J by 2 bases, and 18 bases separated the two germline ends. The germline V gene encodes CDR1 LNHDA and CDR2 SQIVND (reference sequence). This CDR3 region has 16 residues. For this clonotype: What it recognizes is unknown.

This chain joins TRBV19 and TRBJ2-3; perhaps D is TRBD1 or TRBD2 (5 bases each). This TCR was recovered from a human donor in good health (CMV status not recorded). Some clones in this sample may be carry-over from other donors' samples. The source material was cultured PBMCs, sampled from culture after CMV antigen stimulation. This chain's CDR3 is CASRSYAVGTTDTQYF. DNA for the CDR3: TGTGCCAGTAGATCCTATGCGGTGGGGACCACAGATACGCAGTATTTT.